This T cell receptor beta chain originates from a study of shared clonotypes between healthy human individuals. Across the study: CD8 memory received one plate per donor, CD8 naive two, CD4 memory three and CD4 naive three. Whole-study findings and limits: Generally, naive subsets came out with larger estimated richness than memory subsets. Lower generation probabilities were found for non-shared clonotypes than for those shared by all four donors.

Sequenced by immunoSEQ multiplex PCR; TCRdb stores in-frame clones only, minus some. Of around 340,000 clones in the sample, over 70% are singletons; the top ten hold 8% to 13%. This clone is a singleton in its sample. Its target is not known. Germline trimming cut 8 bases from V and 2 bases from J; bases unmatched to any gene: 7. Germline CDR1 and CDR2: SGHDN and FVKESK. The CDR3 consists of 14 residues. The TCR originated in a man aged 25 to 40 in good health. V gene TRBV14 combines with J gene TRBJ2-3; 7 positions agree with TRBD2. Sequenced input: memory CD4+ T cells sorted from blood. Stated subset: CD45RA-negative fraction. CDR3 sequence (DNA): TGTGCCAGCGGGGAGGGACGGTTCACAGATACGCAGTATTTT. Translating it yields CASGEGRFTDTQYF.